This T cell receptor beta chain appears in the sequencing data of a study of CD8+CD57+ T cells in acquired aplastic anemia. This clonotype was seen only once. Antigen unknown. Trimming pared 2 bases from V and 4 bases from J, leaving 13 bases between. CDR3 length equals 14 residues. CDR1 and CDR2 from the germline V gene are SGHRS and YFSETQ. Patients chosen for sequencing had CD8+CD57+ cells that had expanded, as shown by flow cytometry. Each patient carried a diagnosis of severe acquired aplastic anemia. No therapy was given to patients before blood sampling. Findings and limits, study-wide: Both patients and controls carried the same twenty-nine CD8+ CDR3 sequences.

Genomic DNA, the template, was used for profiling of the TCR beta VDJ and CDR3. TCRdb redid the calling of the reads with MiXCR, one entry per CDR3 protein. The sample shows some 150,000 distinct CDR3 sequences, over 70% of them seen only once. Sequencing was carried out using sorted CD4+, CD8+, or CD8+CD57+ T cells (not recorded which) from PBMCs. This receptor was obtained from a human donor with aplastic anemia. The chain carries TRBV5-1 and TRBJ2-7; D is undetermined. The CDR3 region has the DNA TGCGCCAGCAGCTTAGGTCCGCCGAGGTACGAGCAGTACTTC. This translates into CASSLGPPRYEQYF.